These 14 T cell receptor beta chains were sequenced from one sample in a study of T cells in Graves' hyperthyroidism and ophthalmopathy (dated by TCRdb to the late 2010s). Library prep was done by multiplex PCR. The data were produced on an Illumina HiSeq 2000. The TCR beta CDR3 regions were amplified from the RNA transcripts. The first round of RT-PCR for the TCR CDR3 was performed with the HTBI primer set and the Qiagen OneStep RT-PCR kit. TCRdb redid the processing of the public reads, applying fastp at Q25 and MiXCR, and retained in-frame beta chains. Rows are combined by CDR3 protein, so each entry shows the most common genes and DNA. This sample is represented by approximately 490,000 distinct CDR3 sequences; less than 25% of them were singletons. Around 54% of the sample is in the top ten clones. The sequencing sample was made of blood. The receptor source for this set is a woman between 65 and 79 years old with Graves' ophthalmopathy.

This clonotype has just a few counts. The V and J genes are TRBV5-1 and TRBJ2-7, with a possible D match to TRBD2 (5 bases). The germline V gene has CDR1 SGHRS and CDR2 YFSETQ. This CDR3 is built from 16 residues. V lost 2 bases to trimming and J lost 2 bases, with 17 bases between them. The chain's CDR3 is CASSFLGVEAPYEQYF. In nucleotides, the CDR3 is TGCGCCAGCAGCTTCCTTGGGGTGGAGGCCCCCTACGAGCAGTACTTC.

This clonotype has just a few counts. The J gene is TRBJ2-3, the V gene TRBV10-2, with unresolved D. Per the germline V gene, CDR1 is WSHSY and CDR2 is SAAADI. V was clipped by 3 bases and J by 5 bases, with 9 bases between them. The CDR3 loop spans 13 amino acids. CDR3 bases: TGCGCCAGCAGTGAAGTGACTGGAGATACGCAGTATTTT. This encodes CASSEVTGDTQYF.

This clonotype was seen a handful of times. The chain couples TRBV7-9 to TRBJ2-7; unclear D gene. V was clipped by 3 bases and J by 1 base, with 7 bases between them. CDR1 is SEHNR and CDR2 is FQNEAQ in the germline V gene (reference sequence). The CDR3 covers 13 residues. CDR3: CASSFRLSYEQYF. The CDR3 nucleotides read TGTGCCAGCAGCTTCAGATTATCCTACGAGCAGTACTTC.

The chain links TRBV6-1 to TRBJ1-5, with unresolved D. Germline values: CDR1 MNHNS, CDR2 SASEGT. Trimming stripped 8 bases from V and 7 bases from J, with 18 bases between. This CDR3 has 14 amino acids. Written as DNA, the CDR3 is TGTGCCAGCCGCGAGTTATGGGTTCGGCAGCCCCAGCATTTT. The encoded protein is CASRELWVRQPQHF.

The CDR3 coding sequence is TGCGCCAGCAGCCATTCGACAGGAATCTCCTCCTACGAGCAGTACTTC. Residues: CASSHSTGISSYEQYF. The J gene is TRBJ2-7, the V gene TRBV5-1; maybe TRBD1 (6 bases). The V and J ends lost 4 bases and 0 bases respectively, with 17 bases between them. Germline CDR1 reads SGHRS; CDR2 reads YFSETQ. This CDR3 has 16 amino acids.

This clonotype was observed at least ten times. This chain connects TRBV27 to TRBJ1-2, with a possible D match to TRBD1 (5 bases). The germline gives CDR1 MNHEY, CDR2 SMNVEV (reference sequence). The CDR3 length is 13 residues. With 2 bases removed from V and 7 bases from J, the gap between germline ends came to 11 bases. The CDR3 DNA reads TGTGCCAGCAGTTTAGGGGGGATCGGTGGCTACACCTTC. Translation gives CASSLGGIGGYTF.

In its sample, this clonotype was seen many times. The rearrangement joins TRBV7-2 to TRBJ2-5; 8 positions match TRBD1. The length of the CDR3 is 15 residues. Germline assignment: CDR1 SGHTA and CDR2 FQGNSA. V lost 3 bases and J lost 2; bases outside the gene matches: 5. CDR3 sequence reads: CASSFRTGWQETQYF. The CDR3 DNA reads TGTGCCAGCAGCTTTAGGACAGGGTGGCAAGAGACCCAGTACTTC.

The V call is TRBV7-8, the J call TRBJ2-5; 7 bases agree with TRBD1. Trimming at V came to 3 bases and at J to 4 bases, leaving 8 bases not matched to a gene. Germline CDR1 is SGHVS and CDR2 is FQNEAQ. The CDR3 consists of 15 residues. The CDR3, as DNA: TGTGCCAGCAGCTTCTTGACAGGGTTCTCAGAGACCCAGTACTTC. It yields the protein CASSFLTGFSETQYF.

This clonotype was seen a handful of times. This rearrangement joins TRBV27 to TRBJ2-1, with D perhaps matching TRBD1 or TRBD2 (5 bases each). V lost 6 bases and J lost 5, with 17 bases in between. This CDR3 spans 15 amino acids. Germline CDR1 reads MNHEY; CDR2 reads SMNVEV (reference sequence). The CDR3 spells CASRGAAALHNEQFF. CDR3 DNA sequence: TGTGCCAGCAGAGGGGCAGCGGCCCTCCACAATGAGCAGTTCTTC.

The CDR3 here is CASSYQGAKPEAFF. CDR3 bases: TGTGCCAGCAGTTACCAGGGGGCGAAACCTGAAGCTTTCTTT. The chain uses TRBV6-5 and TRBJ1-1; 8 positions match TRBD1. V lost 2 bases to trimming and J lost 6 bases; unmatched junction nucleotides: 5. This CDR3 spans 14 amino acids. Germline V gene sequence: CDR1 MNHEY, CDR2 SVGAGI.

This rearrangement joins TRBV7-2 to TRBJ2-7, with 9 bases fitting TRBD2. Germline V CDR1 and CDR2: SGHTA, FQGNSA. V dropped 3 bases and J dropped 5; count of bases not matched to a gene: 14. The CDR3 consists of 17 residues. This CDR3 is CASSLGGTSFGLDEQYF. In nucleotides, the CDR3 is TGTGCCAGCAGCTTGGGGGGGACTAGCTTCGGATTGGACGAGCAGTACTTC.

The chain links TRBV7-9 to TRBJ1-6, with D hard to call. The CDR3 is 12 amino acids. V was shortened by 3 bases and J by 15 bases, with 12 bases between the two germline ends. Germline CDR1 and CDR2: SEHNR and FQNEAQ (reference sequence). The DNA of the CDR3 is TGTGCCAGCAGCTTGTCGGACGCTGTCCTCCACTTT. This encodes CASSLSDAVLHF.

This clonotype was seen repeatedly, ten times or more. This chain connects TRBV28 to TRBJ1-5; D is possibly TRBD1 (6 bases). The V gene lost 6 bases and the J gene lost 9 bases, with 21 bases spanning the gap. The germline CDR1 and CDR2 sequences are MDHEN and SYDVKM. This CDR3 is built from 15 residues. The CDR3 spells CASSVVTGIVPPQHF. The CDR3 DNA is TGTGCCAGCAGCGTCGTTACAGGGATTGTTCCGCCCCAGCATTTT. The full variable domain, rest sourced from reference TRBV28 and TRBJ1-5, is DVKVTQSSRYLVKRTGEKVFLECVQDMDHENMFWYRQDPGLGLRLIYFSYDVKMKEKGDIPEGYSVSREKKERFSLILESASTNQTSMYLCASSVVTGIVPPQHFGDGTRLSIL.

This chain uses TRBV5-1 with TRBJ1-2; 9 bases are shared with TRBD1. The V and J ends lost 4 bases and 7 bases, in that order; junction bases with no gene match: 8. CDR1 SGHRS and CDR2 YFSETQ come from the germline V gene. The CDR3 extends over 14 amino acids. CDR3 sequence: CASSPGQGYGGYTF. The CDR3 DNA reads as TGCGCCAGCAGCCCGGGACAGGGTTATGGTGGCTACACCTTC.